Presented here are 29 T cell receptor beta chains from one specimen sequenced in a study of brain T cells in children with intractable seizures. Libraries were prepared by immunoSEQ multiplex PCR; TCRdb keeps only in-frame clonotypes and omits some of them. The sample yields under 400,000 clones, 93% seen once. As to time point: blood from clinic visit 5 months post-surgery; TSC patient then seizure free. The sequencing used peripheral blood, collected more than 4 months after surgery. The receptors derive from a boy younger than two with tuberous sclerosis and intractable seizures.

V usage is TRBV7-9 and J usage is TRBJ2-5; TRBD2 is a possible D gene (5 bases). The CDR3 runs 16 residues. The germline CDR1 and CDR2 sequences are SEHNR and FQNEAQ (reference sequence). Trimming cost V 1 base and J 1 base, with 13 bases left between them. In DNA, the CDR3 is TGTGCCAGCAGCTTAGGGCTAGCTCCTATCCAAGAGACCCAGTACTTC. Translated, it gives CASSLGLAPIQETQYF.

V is TRBV2 and J is TRBJ2-3, with D possibly being TRBD1 or TRBD2 (6 bases each). The length of the CDR3 is 16 residues. Trimming stripped 7 bases from V and 2 bases from J, with 19 bases between. Germline CDR1 SNHLY, CDR2 FYNNEI. The CDR3 spells CASTLGGGGLTDTQYF. The CDR3 bases are TGTGCCAGCACCTTGGGGGGCGGTGGACTCACAGATACGCAGTATTTT.

The rearrangement joins TRBV30 to TRBJ1-6; D gene ambiguous. The V end was cut by 4 bases, the J end by 0 bases, with 13 bases between. Looked up from germline, CDR1 is GTSNPN and CDR2 is SVGIG (reference sequence). The CDR3 has 16 amino acids. CDR3 region: CAWTAKSSSYNSPLHF. In DNA form, the CDR3 reads TGTGCCTGGACCGCCAAATCTAGCTCCTATAATTCACCCCTCCACTTT.

This clone was seen only a few times. The chain recombines TRBV10-3 with TRBJ1-3; 7 bases are shared with TRBD1. There are 14 residues in the CDR3. Germline V gene lookup returns CDR1 ENHRY and CDR2 SYGVKD. After removal of 7 bases from V and 2 bases from J, the junction contained 5 bases not matched to a gene. The CDR3: CAIMGQLTGNTIYF. Written as DNA, the CDR3 is TGTGCCATCATGGGACAGTTGACTGGAAACACCATATATTTT.

The genes are TRBV28 and TRBJ2-3, with 10 bases identical to TRBD2. The V gene end was trimmed by 3 bases and the J gene end by 3 bases; junction bases not matched to a gene: 3. This CDR3 has 15 amino acids. Germline V lookup: CDR1 MDHEN, CDR2 SYDVKM. The DNA for the CDR3 is TGTGCCAGCAGTTTTGAGCGGGAGGGTACAGATACGCAGTATTTT. Translating it yields CASSFEREGTDTQYF.

The chain joins TRBV4-1 to TRBJ1-5, with a weak D call TRBD1 (5 bases). In germline, CDR1 is MGHRA, CDR2 YSYEKL. The CDR3 has 16 residues. V lost 0 bases, J lost 2 bases, and 11 bases lay in between. CDR3 bases: TGCGCCAGCAGCCAAGACAACACGGGGGGCAATCAGCCCCAGCATTTT. This sequence encodes CASSQDNTGGNQPQHF.

This sequence joins TRBV9 and TRBJ2-3, with D possibly matching TRBD1 (6 bases). The CDR3 is made up of 15 amino acids. V was clipped by 6 bases and J by 0 bases, with 14 bases between them. The germline V gene has CDR1 SGDLS and CDR2 YYNGEE. The CDR3 reads CASTSKGESTDTQYF. CDR3 sequence (DNA): TGTGCCAGCACCTCTAAGGGGGAGAGCACAGATACGCAGTATTTT.

The V call is TRBV2, the J call TRBJ1-2, with no clear D. The CDR3 is 15 residues long. Germline-derived CDR1 and CDR2 are SNHLY and FYNNEI. Trimming removed 5 bases at V and 7 bases at J, with 20 bases between. This chain's CDR3 is CASSSGGPTRAGYTF. The CDR3 DNA follows: TGTGCCAGCAGTAGCGGAGGACCCACGAGGGCTGGCTACACCTTC.

Remarks on this clone: A read error may account for a junction end that differs from germline. The chain uses TRBV7-7 and TRBJ2-3; TRBD2 might be the D (6 bases). The CDR3 spans 13 residues. The germline V gene has CDR1 SSHAT and CDR2 FNYEAQ (reference sequence). CDR3 nucleotides: TGTGCTAGCAGCTGGACTATCACAGATACGCAGTATTTT. This translates into CASSWTITDTQYF.

The chain links TRBV25-1 to TRBJ2-1, with D unclear. Germline V gives CDR1 MGHDK, CDR2 SYGVNS. The CDR3 is 12 residues long. The ends were cut back, 3 bases at V and 3 bases at J, with 3 bases in the middle. CDR3 protein: CASSEGYNEQFF. Written as DNA, the CDR3 is TGTGCCAGCAGTGAGGGCTACAATGAGCAGTTCTTC.

The chain combines TRBV7-9 with TRBJ1-1, with D possibly TRBD1 on 5 matching bases. The CDR3 consists of 16 residues. Deletions cut 5 bases from V and 0 bases from J, with 16 bases between. The V gene's germline CDR1 is SEHNR and CDR2 FQNEAQ (reference sequence). In DNA form, the CDR3 reads TGTGCCAGCAGCCTCTGGCGAGGGACCGTGAACACTGAAGCTTTCTTT. This gives the protein CASSLWRGTVNTEAFF.

The genes are TRBV7-9 and TRBJ1-5; tentatively, D is TRBD1 (5 bases). Per the germline V gene, CDR1 is SEHNR and CDR2 is FQNEAQ (reference sequence). V shed 5 bases and J shed 3 bases, with 14 bases lying between them. CDR3 length equals 15 residues. The CDR3 nucleotides read TGTGCCAGCAGCCTACGAGGGGAACACAATCAGCCCCAGCATTTT. Its protein product is CASSLRGEHNQPQHF.

The chain uses TRBV18 and TRBJ2-1; 7 nucleotides line up with TRBD1. CDR3 length: 16 residues. Per germline, CDR1 KGHSH and CDR2 LQKENI. Unmatched junction bases numbered 6, after V lost 3 bases and J lost 1 base. This CDR3 reads CASSPRDSFSYNEQFF. As DNA, the CDR3 is TGTGCCAGCTCACCCCGGGACAGCTTTTCCTACAATGAGCAGTTCTTC.

V gene TRBV7-9 combines with J gene TRBJ1-2, with D possibly TRBD1 on 5 matching bases. Germline V gene lookup returns CDR1 SEHNR and CDR2 FQNEAQ (reference sequence). Between the trimmed V and J ends, which lost 3 bases and 4 bases, there was a span of 15 bases. This CDR3 is built from 15 residues. CDR3 amino acids: CASSLDSGTPYGYTF. The CDR3 bases are TGTGCCAGCAGCTTGGATTCAGGGACCCCCTATGGCTACACCTTC.

This rearrangement joins TRBV5-1 to TRBJ2-5; the match to TRBD2 covers 8 bases. Trimming took 0 bases from V and 3 from J; bases not matched to a gene: 7. The CDR3 runs 16 residues. CDR1 SGHRS and CDR2 YFSETQ come from the germline V gene. CDR3 coding DNA: TGCGCCAGCAGCTTGGAGGGTAGCGGGGTGAAAGAGACCCAGTACTTC. It encodes CASSLEGSGVKETQYF.

CDR3 amino acids: CASSPGRGENSPLHF. CDR3 DNA sequence: TGTGCCAGCTCACCTGGCAGGGGCGAAAATTCACCCCTCCACTTT. The chain couples TRBV18 to TRBJ1-6, with a tentative D call TRBD1 (6 bases). Germline loops: CDR1 KGHSH, CDR2 LQKENI. Trimming stripped 3 bases from V and 7 bases from J, with 13 bases between. The CDR3 runs 15 residues. The variable domain in full, completed from reference TRBV18 and TRBJ1-6, reads NAGVMQNPRHLVRRRGQEARLRCSPMKGHSHVYWYRQLPEEGLKFMVYLQKENIIDESGMPKERFSAEFPKEGPSILRIQQVVRGDSAAYFCASSPGRGENSPLHFGNGTRLTVT.

The chain is built from TRBV4-1 and TRBJ2-6, with a possible D match to TRBD2 (5 bases). The ends were cut back, 0 bases at V and 4 bases at J, with 7 bases in the middle. CDR1 is MGHRA, CDR2 YSYEKL, per germline. The CDR3 extends over 15 amino acids. In DNA form, the CDR3 reads TGCGCCAGCAGCCAAGATACGGGGGGGGCCAACGTCCTGACTTTC. Its protein is CASSQDTGGANVLTF.

V is TRBV7-9 and J is TRBJ2-7; a weak D match, TRBD2 (6 bases). Between the trimmed V and J ends, which lost 2 bases and 1 base, there was a span of 15 bases. This CDR3 is built from 16 residues. CDR1 and CDR2 from the germline V gene are SEHNR and FQNEAQ (reference sequence). The CDR3 protein is CASSLSAGLDSYEQYF. CDR3 DNA: TGTGCCAGCAGCTTATCCGCGGGGCTCGATTCCTACGAGCAGTACTTC.

CDR3: CASSQDSPGGETQYF. The CDR3 DNA sequence: TGTGCCAGCAGCCAAGATTCCCCAGGGGGGGAGACCCAGTACTTC. The chain uses TRBV3-1 (or the pseudogene TRBV3-2) and TRBJ2-5; perhaps TRBD1 as D (7 bases). V was pared by 0 bases and J by 5 bases, with 13 bases between. The V gene's germline CDR1 is LGHDT and CDR2 YNNKEL (reference sequence). The CDR3 has 15 residues.

V gene TRBV5-4 combines with J gene TRBJ1-6, with D tentatively TRBD1 (6 bases). V lost 5 bases and J lost 8, with 17 bases in between. The CDR3 has 15 amino acids. Per germline, CDR1 SGHNT and CDR2 YYREEE (reference sequence). The CDR3 sequence: CASRSGEWDYSPLHF. For the CDR3, the DNA is TGTGCCAGCAGGTCAGGGGAGTGGGATTATTCACCCCTCCACTTT.

The chain carries TRBV3-1 (or the pseudogene TRBV3-2) and TRBJ1-5, with D possibly TRBD1 on 6 matching bases. There are 16 residues in the CDR3. Germline-derived CDR1 and CDR2 are LGHDT and YNNKEL (reference sequence). V was trimmed by 2 bases and J by 1 base, leaving 12 bases between them. CDR3 amino acids: CASSQSGTKSNQPQHF. The CDR3 DNA reads as TGTGCCAGCAGCCAATCCGGGACAAAAAGCAATCAGCCCCAGCATTTT.

The chain employs TRBV5-1 and TRBJ1-1, with D hard to call. The CDR3 is 14 amino acids. V was shortened by 2 bases and J by 0 bases, with 8 bases between the two germline ends. Germline CDR1 is SGHRS and CDR2 is YFSETQ. The CDR3 DNA follows: TGCGCCAGCAGCTTAGATACAGTGAACACTGAAGCTTTCTTT. The encoded protein is CASSLDTVNTEAFF.

The V call is TRBV19, the J call TRBJ2-1, with D perhaps given as TRBD1 or TRBD2 (5 bases each). The CDR3 totals 15 residues. The V gene lost 5 bases and the J gene lost 0 bases, with 11 bases spanning the gap. Germline CDR1 is LNHDA and CDR2 is SQIVND (reference sequence). The CDR3, as DNA: TGTGCCAGTAGTCCGGGACGTAACTCCTACAATGAGCAGTTCTTC. Translating it yields CASSPGRNSYNEQFF.

The chain joins TRBV3-1 (or the pseudogene TRBV3-2) to TRBJ2-7, with 9 bases fitting TRBD1. Per germline, CDR1 LGHDT and CDR2 YNNKEL (reference sequence). Losses at the gene ends were 1 base for V and 4 bases for J; bases not matched to a gene: 8. The CDR3 runs 16 residues. The CDR3 spells CASSQASMDRGYEQYF. The CDR3 DNA sequence: TGTGCCAGCAGCCAAGCATCAATGGACAGGGGTTACGAGCAGTACTTC.

This clone was seen a single time. This chain uses TRBV18 with TRBJ2-3, with no clear D. Per germline, CDR1 KGHSH and CDR2 LQKENI. The V end was cut by 2 bases, the J end by 4 bases, with 22 bases between. There are 18 residues in the CDR3. CDR3 DNA: TGTGCCAGCTCACCAACTCCGGACCACCCGGCCCCCCCAGATACGCAGTATTTT. This codes for CASSPTPDHPAPPDTQYF.

This chain connects TRBV2 to TRBJ1-6; perhaps TRBD1 as D (5 bases). V was shortened by 8 bases and J by 7 bases, with 18 bases between the two germline ends. Germline V lookup: CDR1 SNHLY, CDR2 FYNNEI. The CDR3 sequence is 15 residues long. The DNA of the CDR3 is TGTGCCAGCGTGAATACACCGGGGGGGAATTCACCCCTCCACTTT. Translated: CASVNTPGGNSPLHF. The variable domain in full, with the rest retrieved from reference TRBV2 and TRBJ1-6, is EPEVTQTPSHQVTQMGQEVILRCVPISNHLYFYWYRQILGQKVEFLVSFYNNEISEKSEIFDDQFSVERPDGSNFTLKIRSTKLEDSAMYFCASVNTPGGNSPLHFGNGTRLTVT.

The chain is built from TRBV2 and TRBJ2-2, with 7 positions matching TRBD2. V was clipped by 9 bases and J by 2 bases; unmatched bases: 6. From germline, CDR1 is SNHLY and CDR2 FYNNEI. This CDR3 has 14 amino acids. DNA for the CDR3: TGTGCCAGTGGCAGCGGGGTAAACACCGGGGAGCTGTTTTTT. It encodes CASGSGVNTGELFF.

The chain is built from TRBV5-1 and TRBJ1-1; 7 bases are shared with TRBD1. Germline trimming cut 4 bases from V and 1 base from J; bases unmatched to any gene: 7. The CDR3 sequence is 15 residues long. CDR1 and CDR2 from the germline V gene are SGHRS and YFSETQ. DNA of the CDR3: TGCGCCAGCAGCCAACGACAGGGCCAGAACACTGAAGCTTTCTTT. Translating it yields CASSQRQGQNTEAFF.

This sequence joins TRBV3-1 (or the pseudogene TRBV3-2) and TRBJ2-1; 8 bases align to TRBD1. Germline V gives CDR1 LGHDT, CDR2 YNNKEL (reference sequence). This CDR3 spans 12 amino acids. V shed 2 bases and J 10 bases; nucleotides not matched to a gene: 1. The CDR3 here is CASSQQGAEQFF. CDR3 in DNA: TGTGCCAGCAGCCAACAGGGGGCCGAGCAGTTCTTC.